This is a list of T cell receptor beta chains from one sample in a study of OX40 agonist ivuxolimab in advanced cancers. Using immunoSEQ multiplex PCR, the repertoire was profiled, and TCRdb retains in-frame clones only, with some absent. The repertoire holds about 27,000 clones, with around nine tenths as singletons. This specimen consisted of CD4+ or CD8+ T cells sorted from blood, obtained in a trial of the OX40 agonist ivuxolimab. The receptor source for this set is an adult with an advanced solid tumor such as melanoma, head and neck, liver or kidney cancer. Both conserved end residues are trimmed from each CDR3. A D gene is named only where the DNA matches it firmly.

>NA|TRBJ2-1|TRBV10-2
ASSELGWAGSYNEQF
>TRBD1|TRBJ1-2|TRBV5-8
ASSYRDSFSRDYYGYT
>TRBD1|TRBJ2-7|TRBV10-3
AISGNDRAPYEQY
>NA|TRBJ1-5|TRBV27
ASRGLGQPQH
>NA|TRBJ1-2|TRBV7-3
ASSPGTLTNYGYT
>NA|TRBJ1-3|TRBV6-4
ASSEDNSGNTIY
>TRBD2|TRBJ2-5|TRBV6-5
ASRLLAGVETQY
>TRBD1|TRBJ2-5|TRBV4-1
ASSQYRGETQY
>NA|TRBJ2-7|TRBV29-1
SVEDQRGYEQY
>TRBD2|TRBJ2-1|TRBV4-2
ASSQPGAGVFDEQF
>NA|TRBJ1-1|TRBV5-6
ASSLVNTEAF
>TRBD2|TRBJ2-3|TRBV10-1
ASSDFGEAGDTDTQY
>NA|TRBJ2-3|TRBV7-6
ASSHSGGESDTQY
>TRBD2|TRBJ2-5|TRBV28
ASSRASGRAETQY
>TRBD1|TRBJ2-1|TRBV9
ASSPVWQGEYNEQF
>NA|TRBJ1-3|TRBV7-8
ASSLRGRNTIY
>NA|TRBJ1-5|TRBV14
ASSLSGVGQPQH
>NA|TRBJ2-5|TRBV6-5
ASSLGPVETQY
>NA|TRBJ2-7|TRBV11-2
AVGGAYEQY
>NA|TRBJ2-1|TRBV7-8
ASSLDRLDLTDYNEQF
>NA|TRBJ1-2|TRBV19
ASSRPEVNYGYT
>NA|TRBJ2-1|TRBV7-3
ASSLQGPNEQF
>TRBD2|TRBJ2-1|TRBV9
ASSVVARAGDEQF
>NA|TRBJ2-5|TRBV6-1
ASSEYVGALRETQY